A single sample is the source of the 9 T cell receptor beta chains below, sequenced in a study of beta chain features in type 1 diabetes. General study findings and limits: Moderate yet significant TCRB CDR3 shortening was seen in Type 1 diabetes patients in all four CD4+ subsets.

No antigen is known for these receptors. Reverse transcription of all isolated RNA meant that expressed TCRB transcripts were sequenced. Assay: immunoSEQ multiplex PCR; the TCRdb copy retains only in-frame clones and omits some. The profile shows about 300,000 clones, approximately 15% of them singletons. The sequenced sample consisted of naive CD4+ T cells from blood. Receptors originate from a woman between 18 and 29 years old with type 1 diabetes.

This clone was observed a handful of times. The V call is TRBV29-1, the J call TRBJ2-1, with 7 bases aligning to TRBD2. Germline values: CDR1 SQVTM, CDR2 ANQGSEA. The CDR3 spans 14 residues. The V and J ends lost 6 bases and 6 bases, in that order; junction bases with no gene match: 11. The chain's CDR3 is CSVGGDYLLNEQFF. DNA of the CDR3: TGCAGCGTGGGGGGGGACTACCTCCTCAATGAGCAGTTCTTC.

J is TRBJ2-1 and V is TRBV5-1; 8 bases map to TRBD1. CDR1 is SGHRS, CDR2 YFSETQ, per germline. This CDR3 spans 13 amino acids. Losses at the gene ends were 3 bases for V and 6 bases for J; bases not matched to a gene: 2. The CDR3 bases are TGCGCCAGCAGCTGGGACAGGATCAATGAGCAGTTCTTC. Protein: CASSWDRINEQFF.

This chain uses TRBV11-2 with TRBJ1-5; the D is unclear. CDR3 length equals 13 residues. Germline V gene lookup returns CDR1 SGHAT and CDR2 FQNNGV. V lost 1 base to trimming and J lost 7 bases, with 8 bases between them. The CDR3 region has the DNA TGTGCCAGCAGCTTAGGGGAGGGACAGCCCCAGCATTTT. Encoded protein: CASSLGEGQPQHF. The variable domain in full, with the rest retrieved from reference TRBV11-2 and TRBJ1-5, is EAGVAQSPRYKIIEKRQSVAFWCNPISGHATLYWYQQILGQGPKLLIQFQNNGVVDDSQLPKDRFSAERLKGVDSTLKIQPAKLEDSAVYLCASSLGEGQPQHFGDGTRLSIL.

The genes are TRBV5-4 and TRBJ2-7; D is perhaps TRBD1 (7 bases). The CDR3 runs to 14 residues. The V end was cut by 4 bases, the J end by 1 base, with 12 bases between. Germline V gene data show CDR1 as SGHNT and CDR2 as YYREEE (reference sequence). The CDR3 sequence is CASSKTGTSYEQYF. In nucleotides, the CDR3 is TGTGCCAGCAGCAAGACAGGGACTTCCTACGAGCAGTACTTC.

This sequence joins TRBV28 and TRBJ1-1; TRBD1 is a possible D gene (6 bases). The CDR3 sequence is 14 residues long. The germline gives CDR1 MDHEN, CDR2 SYDVKM. The V gene lost 6 bases and the J gene lost 8 bases, with 19 bases spanning the gap. CDR3 region: CASRGHQGPLEAFF. The CDR3 DNA reads as TGTGCCAGCAGGGGACACCAGGGTCCGCTCGAAGCTTTCTTT.

The chain carries TRBV30 and TRBJ2-7, with a possible D match to TRBD1 (5 bases). Trimming removed 5 bases at V and 4 bases at J, with 9 bases between. CDR3 length: 11 residues. Germline V gene lookup returns CDR1 GTSNPN and CDR2 SVGIG (reference sequence). The CDR3 nucleotides read TGTGCCTGGTCCAGGGAATACGAGCAGTACTTC. This codes for CAWSREYEQYF.

This clone has only a few counts. The V and J genes are TRBV28 and TRBJ1-5; TRBD1 agrees at 8 bases. The CDR3 extends over 12 amino acids. The trim removed 6 bases at V and 12 bases at J, leaving 7 bases unmatched. Per the germline V gene, CDR1 is MDHEN and CDR2 is SYDVKM. CDR3 region: CASSLRGQGQHF. CDR3 nucleotide sequence: TGTGCCAGCAGCCTCAGAGGACAGGGCCAGCATTTT.

The chain has TRBV28 and TRBJ2-5; TRBD2 might be the D (5 bases). The J call is doubtful: the DNA matches TRBJ2-7 better. Germline assignment: CDR1 MDHEN and CDR2 SYDVKM. The CDR3 extends over 13 amino acids. CDR3 in amino acids: CAHSGPPLYEQYF. CDR3 DNA: TGTGCCCACAGCGGCCCCCCACTCTACGAGCAGTACTTC.

CDR3 in amino acids: CASSFAAGAGETQYF. CDR3 coding DNA: TGTGCCAGCAGCTTCGCCGCGGGGGCCGGGGAGACCCAGTACTTC. The rearrangement uses TRBV7-9 and TRBJ2-5; D may be TRBD2 (7 bases). Deletions cut 3 bases from V and 5 bases from J, with 16 bases between. Germline CDR1 reads SEHNR; CDR2 reads FQNEAQ (reference sequence). The CDR3 is 15 residues long.